One and the same sample provided the 28 T cell receptor beta chains below, sequenced in a study of blood T cell repertoires in COVID-19. The repertoire was sequenced with immunoSEQ multiplex PCR; TCRdb's copy has only in-frame clones and lacks some. Of around 300,000 clones listed, 85% are singletons. The specimen was PBMCs or T cells enriched from blood (not recorded which). These receptors all stem from a woman aged 45 to 65 who had recovered from COVID-19.

This rearrangement joins TRBV10-3 to TRBJ2-7, with D tentatively TRBD2 (5 bases). The germline V and J ends were trimmed by 6 bases and 2 bases, with 11 bases remaining between them. The CDR3 runs to 13 residues. Germline V lookup: CDR1 ENHRY, CDR2 SYGVKD. This CDR3 is CAIRTDSAYEQYF. The CDR3 region has the DNA TGTGCCATCAGGACGGACTCAGCCTACGAGCAGTACTTC.

This chain joins TRBV5-1 and TRBJ1-5; weak D call: TRBD1 (5 bases). The germline V gene has CDR1 SGHRS and CDR2 YFSETQ. This CDR3 is built from 14 residues. The V and J ends lost 0 bases and 3 bases respectively, with 7 bases between them. In DNA form, the CDR3 reads TGCGCCAGCAGCTTGGGACAGTACAATCAGCCCCAGCATTTT. Translation: CASSLGQYNQPQHF.

This clone was counted a single time. The chain carries TRBV19 and TRBJ2-3; 8 nucleotides line up with TRBD2. The CDR3 is 14 amino acids. Per the germline V gene, CDR1 is LNHDA and CDR2 is SQIVND (reference sequence). V lost 4 bases, J lost 1 base, and 1 base stayed unmatched. CDR3 amino acids: CASSTRGGTDTQYF. The CDR3 bases are TGTGCCAGTAGTACGCGGGGGGGCACAGATACGCAGTATTTT.

V and J are TRBV30 and TRBJ1-5, with D unresolved. The germline CDR1 and CDR2 sequences are GTSNPN and SVGIG (reference sequence). Trimming took off 0 bases at V and 9 bases at J, with 12 bases between the two ends. This CDR3 has 13 amino acids. The CDR3 bases are TGTGCCTGGAGTGTGGCAGGCGCGGGGCCCCAGCATTTT. Its protein product is CAWSVAGAGPQHF.

The chain employs TRBV14 and TRBJ2-1, with 12 positions matching TRBD2. The germline gives CDR1 SGHDN, CDR2 FVKESK. V dropped 4 bases and J dropped 4; count of bases not matched to a gene: 8. The CDR3 is 17 amino acids. The CDR3 loop reads CASSRGGLAGLYNEQFF. The DNA of the CDR3 is TGTGCCAGCAGCCGTGGAGGACTAGCGGGACTATACAATGAGCAGTTCTTC.

This chain links TRBV11-2 with TRBJ2-7; 7 positions agree with TRBD1. This CDR3 is built from 15 residues. V lost 3 bases, J lost 3 bases, and 8 bases stayed unmatched. The germline CDR1 and CDR2 sequences are SGHAT and FQNNGV. The CDR3 here is CASSFSSGTDYEQYF. Here the CDR3 DNA reads TGTGCCAGCAGCTTTTCCTCCGGGACAGACTACGAGCAGTACTTC.

This clone was detected only a few times. The rearrangement links TRBV19 to TRBJ1-1; 7 nucleotides match TRBD1. Germline trimming cut 1 base from V and 8 bases from J; bases unmatched to any gene: 7. This CDR3 spans 14 amino acids. Looked up from germline, CDR1 is LNHDA and CDR2 is SQIVND (reference sequence). The CDR3 protein is CASSIVGTATEAFF. The CDR3 region has the DNA TGTGCCAGTAGTATAGTAGGGACAGCAACCGAAGCTTTCTTT.

The J gene is TRBJ1-5, the V gene TRBV7-2; D remains ambiguous. Germline assignment: CDR1 SGHTA and CDR2 FQGNSA. The V end lost 1 base, the J end lost 5 bases, and 6 bases lay between the germline ends. This CDR3 contains 13 residues. This CDR3 reads CASSLDSYQPQHF. The CDR3 bases are TGTGCCAGCAGCTTAGACAGTTATCAGCCCCAGCATTTT. The complete variable domain, with remaining parts taken from reference TRBV7-2 and TRBJ1-5, reads GAGVSQSPSNKVTEKGKDVELRCDPISGHTALYWYRQSLGQGLEFLIYFQGNSAPDKSGLPSDRFSAERTGGSVSTLTIQRTQQEDSAVYLCASSLDSYQPQHFGDGTRLSIL.

The rearrangement joins TRBV12-3 or TRBV12-4 to TRBJ1-1, with D possibly matching TRBD1 (5 bases). V lost 3 bases and J 2 bases, leaving 7 bases between the germline ends. The CDR3 spans 13 residues. DNA for the CDR3: TGTGCCAGCAGTTTGACAGATAACACTGAAGCTTTCTTT. It yields the protein CASSLTDNTEAFF.

V gene TRBV7-7 combines with J gene TRBJ2-2; no clear D gene. The germline V and J ends were trimmed by 5 bases and 1 base, with 11 bases remaining between them. CDR1 is SSHAT, CDR2 FNYEAQ, per germline (reference sequence). The CDR3 totals 15 residues. Written as DNA, the CDR3 is TGTGCCAGCAGCCCCCTGGCAGGGAACACCGGGGAGCTGTTTTTT. Translating it yields CASSPLAGNTGELFF.

This sequence joins TRBV6-4 and TRBJ1-5; perhaps TRBD1 as D (6 bases). Trimming cost V 0 bases and J 3 bases, with 15 bases left between them. Germline CDR1 reads MRHNA; CDR2 reads SNTAGT. The CDR3 is 17 residues long. The CDR3 here is CASSDSLVGQSNQPQHF. For the CDR3, the DNA is TGTGCCAGCAGTGACTCCTTAGTCGGACAGTCCAATCAGCCCCAGCATTTT.

The J gene is TRBJ1-1, the V gene TRBV6-5; 7 nucleotides line up with TRBD1. Per the germline V gene, CDR1 is MNHEY and CDR2 is SVGAGI. V lost 6 bases to trimming and J lost 0 bases; unmatched junction nucleotides: 4. This CDR3 contains 14 residues. CDR3 in amino acids: CASSRDSLNTEAFF. Here the CDR3 DNA reads TGTGCCAGCAGCCGGGACAGTTTGAACACTGAAGCTTTCTTT.

V usage is TRBV5-1 and J usage is TRBJ2-7; D possibly corresponds to TRBD1 (6 bases). Germline assignment: CDR1 SGHRS and CDR2 YFSETQ. V gave up 6 bases and J gave up 4 bases, with 17 bases separating them. This CDR3 region has 14 residues. The CDR3 here is CASMVRAGEYEQYF. The CDR3 nucleotides are TGCGCCAGCATGGTTAGGGCAGGGGAGTACGAGCAGTACTTC.

V gene TRBV5-4 combines with J gene TRBJ2-1, with 8 bases that match TRBD2. The trim removed 4 bases at V and 14 bases at J, leaving 11 bases unmatched. Germline values: CDR1 SGHNT, CDR2 YYREEE (reference sequence). The CDR3 consists of 13 residues. The CDR3 is CASSIRTREEEFF. In DNA, the CDR3 is TGTGCCAGCAGCATCCGAACGCGGGAGGAGGAGTTCTTC.

This chain connects TRBV28 to TRBJ1-1; D gene ambiguous. Germline lookup yields CDR1 MDHEN and CDR2 SYDVKM. The V end lost 3 bases, the J end lost 1 base, and 9 bases lay between the germline ends. The CDR3 totals 14 residues. The CDR3 sequence: CASSLGSWNTEAFF. The CDR3 bases are TGTGCCAGCAGTTTGGGGAGTTGGAACACTGAAGCTTTCTTT.

The rearrangement links TRBV20-1 to TRBJ1-2; D remains ambiguous. Germline V CDR1 and CDR2: DFQATT, SNEGSKA (reference sequence). The CDR3 has 11 amino acids. Trimming took 3 bases from V and 8 from J, leaving 10 bases between them. The CDR3 bases are TGCAGTGCTAGTCAAGGTAGCGGCTACACCTTC. This encodes CSASQGSGYTF.

This clone was detected ten times or more. The gene calls are TRBV10-1 and TRBJ2-2; 7 bases match TRBD2. The CDR3 contains 15 residues. The trim removed 5 bases at V and 1 base at J, leaving 4 bases unmatched. Per the germline V gene, CDR1 is WNHNN and CDR2 is SYGVQD (reference sequence). CDR3 nucleotide sequence: TGCGCCAGCAGTCCCAGCGGGATGAACACCGGGGAGCTGTTTTTT. Encoded protein: CASSPSGMNTGELFF.

This chain links TRBV7-2 with TRBJ1-5; D is unclear. The CDR3 runs 13 residues. The V gene lost 1 base and the J gene lost 3 bases, with 4 bases spanning the gap. CDR1 is SGHTA, CDR2 FQGNSA, per germline. CDR3 DNA: TGTGCCAGCAGCTTAGTCCACAATCAGCCCCAGCATTTT. Translation: CASSLVHNQPQHF.

The rearrangement links TRBV4-1 to TRBJ1-2; D is perhaps TRBD1 (5 bases). Between the trimmed V and J ends, which lost 3 bases and 7 bases, there was a span of 18 bases. This CDR3 is 15 amino acids long. The germline V gene has CDR1 MGHRA and CDR2 YSYEKL. In DNA form, the CDR3 reads TGCGCCAGCAGCCAGGGGGGGACCATCTTCTCTGGCTACACCTTC. This encodes CASSQGGTIFSGYTF.

The chain combines TRBV28 with TRBJ2-7; 9 bases map to TRBD1. After removal of 6 bases from V and 6 bases from J, the junction contained 12 bases not matched to a gene. CDR1 and CDR2 from the germline V gene are MDHEN and SYDVKM. CDR3 length equals 15 residues. This chain's CDR3 is CASREVGQGGREQYF. In DNA form, the CDR3 reads TGTGCCAGCAGGGAAGTGGGACAGGGAGGGCGCGAGCAGTACTTC.

The chain links TRBV9 to TRBJ2-2; 11 bases are a match to TRBD2. The germline gives CDR1 SGDLS, CDR2 YYNGEE. V shed 4 bases, J shed 4 bases, and the junction held 6 bases outside the gene matches. The CDR3 totals 16 residues. The CDR3 region is CASSLSGRAGTGELFF. CDR3 bases: TGTGCCAGCAGCCTTAGCGGGAGGGCTGGCACCGGGGAGCTGTTTTTT. Filled out from reference TRBV9 and TRBJ2-2, the complete variable domain reads DSGVTQTPKHLITATGQRVTLRCSPRSGDLSVYWYQQSLDQGLQFLIQYYNGEERAKGNILERFSAQQFPDLHSELNLSSLELGDSALYFCASSLSGRAGTGELFFGEGSRLTVL.

CDR3 sequence (DNA): TGTGCCAGCAGTCGACAGTACGTAGCCGACGAGCAGTACTTC. Its protein is CASSRQYVADEQYF. The chain employs TRBV2 and TRBJ2-7, with a possible D match to TRBD1 (5 bases). V lost 5 bases and J 5 bases, leaving 16 bases between the germline ends. This CDR3 has 14 amino acids. The germline CDR1 and CDR2 sequences are SNHLY and FYNNEI.

The chain uses TRBV19 and TRBJ1-5; 7 positions match TRBD1. The CDR3 is 16 residues long. The germline V gene encodes CDR1 LNHDA and CDR2 SQIVND (reference sequence). J gave up 4 bases and V 4 bases, and 10 bases lay outside the gene matches. The CDR3 reads CASSTGGQAQNQPQHF. The CDR3 nucleotides read TGTGCCAGTAGTACCGGCGGACAGGCCCAGAATCAGCCCCAGCATTTT.

This sequence joins TRBV7-8 and TRBJ1-6, with D unresolved. Germline values: CDR1 SGHVS, CDR2 FQNEAQ. This CDR3 has 14 amino acids. Trimming took off 5 bases at V and 10 bases at J, with 15 bases between the two ends. The CDR3 spells CASSEEQFKSPLHF. CDR3 coding DNA: TGTGCCAGCAGCGAAGAACAGTTTAAATCACCCCTCCACTTT.

This chain joins TRBV5-8 and TRBJ2-1, with TRBD2 matching over 13 bases. Trimming removed 4 bases from V and 0 bases from J; junction bases left unmatched: 10. The CDR3 is 19 amino acids. Germline assignment: CDR1 SGHTS and CDR2 YDEGEE. The CDR3 nucleotides read TGTGCCAGCAGCAAAGGCCGAGGACTAGCGGGGGTCTCCTACAATGAGCAGTTCTTC. Its translation: CASSKGRGLAGVSYNEQFF.

The chain joins TRBV7-9 to TRBJ1-1; D call uncertain. V was cut by 3 bases and J by 0 bases, with 11 bases left in between. The germline CDR1 and CDR2 sequences are SEHNR and FQNEAQ (reference sequence). This CDR3 comprises 15 residues. The CDR3 here is CASSFVQGVNTEAFF. The CDR3 DNA reads TGTGCCAGCAGCTTCGTACAAGGAGTGAACACTGAAGCTTTCTTT.

CDR3 residues: CASSPDTDGYTF. The CDR3 DNA follows: TGCGCCAGCAGCCCAGACACGGATGGCTACACCTTC. This sequence joins TRBV5-1 and TRBJ1-2; D is unclear. V lost 4 bases and J lost 6, with 10 bases in between. The CDR3 has 12 amino acids. The germline V gene encodes CDR1 SGHRS and CDR2 YFSETQ.

This clone was seen just once. The V and J genes are TRBV6-5 and TRBJ2-7; 10 bases are shared with TRBD1. CDR1 is MNHEY and CDR2 is SVGAGI in the germline V gene. CDR3 size: 15 residues. V was clipped by 6 bases and J by 3 bases; unmatched bases: 8. The chain's CDR3 is CASRGGGTGDYEQYF. CDR3 nucleotides: TGTGCCAGCAGGGGCGGGGGGACAGGGGACTACGAGCAGTACTTC.